The 22 T cell receptor beta chains below all came from one sample that was sequenced in a study of blood T cell repertoires in COVID-19. Assay used: immunoSEQ multiplex PCR; TCRdb lists only in-frame clones, some missing. The sample lists some 74,000 clones; nearly 80% were seen once. Sequencing input: peripheral blood. Receptors were obtained from a human donor in a cohort sampled during active COVID-19.

The J gene is TRBJ2-5, the V gene TRBV2; 9 nucleotides align to TRBD2. The germline V gene encodes CDR1 SNHLY and CDR2 FYNNEI. V lost 2 bases to trimming and J lost 6 bases; unmatched junction nucleotides: 16. This CDR3 comprises 18 residues. The CDR3 sequence is CASSERLAGNSGLKTQYF. Written as DNA, the CDR3 is TGTGCCAGCAGTGAAAGGCTAGCGGGGAACTCGGGGTTAAAGACCCAGTACTTC.

This chain uses TRBV11-2 with TRBJ2-7; D remains ambiguous. The germline CDR1 and CDR2 sequences are SGHAT and FQNNGV. This CDR3 has 13 amino acids. V shed 1 base and J shed 2 bases, with 6 bases lying between them. The CDR3 loop reads CASSLASAYEQYV. The DNA for the CDR3 is TGTGCCAGCAGCTTAGCGTCTGCCTACGAGCAGTACGTC.

CDR3 nucleotide sequence: TGTGCCAGCAGACCACAGGGTGATAGCAATCAGCCCCAGCATTTT. This encodes CASRPQGDSNQPQHF. The chain employs TRBV6-6 and TRBJ1-5, with a tentative D call TRBD1 (6 bases). This CDR3 spans 15 amino acids. Germline CDR1 and CDR2: MNHNY and SVGAGI (reference sequence). The V gene lost 6 bases and the J gene lost 0 bases, with 12 bases spanning the gap.

The chain is built from TRBV27 and TRBJ1-6, with TRBD1 identical over 7 bases. The CDR3 has 13 residues. The trim removed 5 bases at V and 8 bases at J, leaving 3 bases unmatched. CDR1 and CDR2 (germline): MNHEY, SMNVEV (reference sequence). CDR3 in DNA: TGTGCCAGCAGTCCTACAGGGGATTCACCCCTCCACTTT. This codes for CASSPTGDSPLHF.

This clone was recorded only once. V is TRBV7-8 and J is TRBJ1-2, with 9 bases aligning to TRBD1. Germline loops: CDR1 SGHVS, CDR2 FQNEAQ. Germline trimming cut 5 bases from V and 0 bases from J; bases unmatched to any gene: 4. CDR3 length equals 15 residues. The CDR3 loop reads CASSQTGGANYGYTF. The DNA of the CDR3 is TGTGCCAGCAGCCAGACAGGGGGGGCTAACTATGGCTACACCTTC.

The V and J genes are TRBV29-1 and TRBJ1-4; 7 bases line up with TRBD1. The J segment lost 10 bases and the V segment lost 2 bases, leaving 10 bases of the junction unmatched. CDR3 length equals 14 residues. Germline values: CDR1 SQVTM, CDR2 ANQGSEA. The CDR3 region is CSVERFKTGTKLFF. CDR3 sequence (DNA): TGCAGCGTTGAAAGATTTAAGACAGGGACAAAACTGTTTTTT.

The chain joins TRBV4-3 to TRBJ1-5, with D tentatively TRBD1 (6 bases). Germline loops: CDR1 LGHNA, CDR2 YSLEER. The CDR3 sequence is 15 residues long. Trimming pared 0 bases from V and 5 bases from J, leaving 11 bases between. CDR3 coding DNA: TGCGCCAGCAGCCAAGACGGTGCAGGGGATCAGCCCCAGCATTTT. This sequence encodes CASSQDGAGDQPQHF.

This clone was observed a handful of times. The V and J genes are TRBV3-1 (or the pseudogene TRBV3-2) and TRBJ2-1; maybe TRBD1 (5 bases). Trimming took 0 bases from V and 8 from J, leaving 11 bases between them. The CDR3 is 14 amino acids. Germline lookup yields CDR1 LGHDT and CDR2 YNNKEL (reference sequence). The DNA of the CDR3 is TGTGCCAGCAGCCAAGATGACAGAGGACATGAGCAGTTCTTC. The encoded protein is CASSQDDRGHEQFF.

The rearrangement joins TRBV5-1 to TRBJ2-3, with 9 bases fitting TRBD1. The germline V gene encodes CDR1 SGHRS and CDR2 YFSETQ. The CDR3 consists of 15 residues. J was trimmed by 4 bases and V by 4 bases; bases with no gene match: 7. The CDR3 is CASSPGDRAPDTQYF. The DNA of the CDR3 is TGCGCCAGCAGCCCGGGGGACAGGGCGCCAGATACGCAGTATTTT.

This chain joins TRBV5-6 and TRBJ2-7; TRBD1 might be the D (6 bases). The CDR3 loop spans 13 amino acids. CDR1 and CDR2 (germline): SGHDT, YYEEEE. V was shortened by 1 base and J by 2 bases, with 7 bases between the two germline ends. CDR3 DNA: TGTGCCAGCAGCTTGAACAGGGCCTACGAGCAGTACTTC. Protein sequence: CASSLNRAYEQYF. Full variable domain (missing parts from reference TRBV5-6 and TRBJ2-7): DAGVTQSPTHLIKTRGQQVTLRCSPKSGHDTVSWYQQALGQGPQFIFQYYEEEERQRGNFPDRFSGHQFPNYSSELNVNALLLGDSALYLCASSLNRAYEQYFGPGTRLTVT.

This sequence joins TRBV19 and TRBJ1-5; possibly TRBD1 for D (5 bases). Germline CDR1 reads LNHDA; CDR2 reads SQIVND (reference sequence). This CDR3 spans 15 amino acids. Between the trimmed V and J ends, which lost 8 bases and 0 bases, there was a span of 14 bases. The CDR3 is CASVPGLFSNQPQHF. CDR3 nucleotides: TGTGCCAGTGTCCCGGGACTGTTTAGCAATCAGCCCCAGCATTTT.

This clone was seen repeatedly, ten times or more. The CDR3, as DNA: TGTGCCAGCAGAGGACTAGGCCGGGAGACCCAGTACTTC. It is translated as CASRGLGRETQYF. The chain has TRBV27 and TRBJ2-5, with 7 bases aligning to TRBD2. The V gene's germline CDR1 is MNHEY and CDR2 SMNVEV (reference sequence). The CDR3 extends over 13 amino acids. J was trimmed by 5 bases and V by 6 bases; bases with no gene match: 6.

This chain uses TRBV2 with TRBJ1-6, with D unclear. The CDR3 loop spans 12 amino acids. The V end lost 7 bases, the J end lost 7 bases, and 8 bases lay between the germline ends. The germline CDR1 and CDR2 sequences are SNHLY and FYNNEI. CDR3 in amino acids: CASNRVNSPLHF. CDR3 DNA: TGTGCCAGCAACCGGGTCAATTCACCCCTCCACTTT.

This clone turned up a few times. CDR3 amino acids: CASSPEIVRVNYGYTF. In DNA, the CDR3 is TGTGCCAGCAGCCCGGAAATCGTCAGGGTTAACTATGGCTACACCTTC. This sequence joins TRBV5-4 and TRBJ1-2, with D perhaps TRBD1 (5 bases). CDR3 length: 16 residues. V was clipped by 4 bases and J by 1 base, with 17 bases between them. Germline loops: CDR1 SGHNT, CDR2 YYREEE (reference sequence). Complete variable domain (other parts from reference TRBV5-4 and TRBJ1-2): ETGVTQSPTHLIKTRGQQVTLRCSSQSGHNTVSWYQQALGQGPQFIFQYYREEENGRGNFPPRFSGLQFPNYSSELNVNALELDDSALYLCASSPEIVRVNYGYTFGSGTRLTVV.

The chain uses TRBV5-5 and TRBJ2-1, with TRBD2 identical over 13 bases. This CDR3 has 15 amino acids. Germline CDR1 SGHKS, CDR2 YYEKEE (reference sequence). V shed 0 bases, J shed 12 bases, and the junction held 6 bases outside the gene matches. CDR3 protein: CASSLEGLAGRMQFF. DNA of the CDR3: TGTGCCAGCAGCTTGGAGGGACTAGCGGGACGTATGCAGTTCTTC.

The J gene is TRBJ2-1, the V gene TRBV11-2, with D possibly being TRBD2 (6 bases). CDR1 and CDR2 from the germline V gene are SGHAT and FQNNGV. V lost 3 bases to trimming and J lost 3 bases, with 15 bases between them. The CDR3 spans 16 residues. CDR3 region: CASSFSGGAVYNEQFF. The CDR3 DNA follows: TGTGCCAGCAGCTTTTCCGGGGGAGCTGTCTACAATGAGCAGTTCTTC.

The V gene is TRBV18, the J gene TRBJ2-3; the match to TRBD1 covers 8 bases. Germline trimming cut 5 bases from V and 5 bases from J; bases unmatched to any gene: 3. This CDR3 contains 13 residues. The germline V gene has CDR1 KGHSH and CDR2 LQKENI. The DNA for the CDR3 is TGTGCCAGCTCATCGACAGGGGAAGATACGCAGTATTTT. Its translation: CASSSTGEDTQYF.

This rearrangement joins TRBV13 to TRBJ2-1; 9 nucleotides line up with TRBD1. V gave up 3 bases and J gave up 7 bases; unmatched junction bases: 7. Germline CDR1 and CDR2: PRHDT and FYEKMQ (reference sequence). CDR3 length: 15 residues. CDR3 in amino acids: CASSFSRTGANEQFF. The CDR3 DNA reads TGTGCCAGCAGCTTCTCTAGGACAGGGGCTAATGAGCAGTTCTTC.

The V gene is TRBV6-5, the J gene TRBJ2-2; D is unclear. In germline, CDR1 is MNHEY, CDR2 SVGAGI. CDR3 length: 14 amino acids. Trimming pared 6 bases from V and 3 bases from J, leaving 11 bases between. The CDR3 here is CASRLVSDTGELFF. Here the CDR3 DNA reads TGTGCCAGCAGACTCGTCAGCGACACCGGGGAGCTGTTTTTT.

This clone qualifies as medium-sized. The chain carries TRBV6-4 and TRBJ2-3, with 10 bases identical to TRBD2. After removal of 4 bases from V and 3 bases from J, the junction contained 7 bases not matched to a gene. The CDR3 has 16 residues. Germline V gene lookup returns CDR1 MRHNA and CDR2 SNTAGT. CDR3 DNA: TGTGCCAGCAGTGTCGTGAGCGGGAGGGCGACAGATACGCAGTATTTT. Residues: CASSVVSGRATDTQYF.

There are a few counts of this clone. This rearrangement joins TRBV11-2 to TRBJ2-5; TRBD2 matches at 10 bases. J was trimmed by 2 bases and V by 8 bases; bases with no gene match: 8. There are 15 residues in the CDR3. CDR1 is SGHAT and CDR2 is FQNNGV in the germline V gene. The CDR3 DNA sequence: TGTGCCAGCCGAAGGCTAGCGGGGGATCAAGAGACCCAGTACTTC. It specifies CASRRLAGDQETQYF. Together with reference TRBV11-2 and TRBJ2-5, the CDR3 gives the full variable domain: EAGVAQSPRYKIIEKRQSVAFWCNPISGHATLYWYQQILGQGPKLLIQFQNNGVVDDSQLPKDRFSAERLKGVDSTLKIQPAKLEDSAVYLCASRRLAGDQETQYFGPGTRLLVL.

The chain joins TRBV19 to TRBJ2-3; 10 nucleotides match TRBD1. The CDR3 contains 16 residues. With 4 bases clipped from V and 5 bases from J, the junction kept 9 bases outside the gene matches. Germline V lookup: CDR1 LNHDA, CDR2 SQIVND (reference sequence). CDR3 nucleotides: TGTGCCAGTAGTACCTCCGGGACAGGGGCTAAAGATACGCAGTATTTT. This translates into CASSTSGTGAKDTQYF.